The rows below give T cell receptor beta chains drawn from one sample of a study of vaccination and CD4 T cells after COVID-19. Their antigens are not known. TCRdb passed the PCR reads through MiXCR, listing each CDR3 protein once. Of 15,000 to 20,000 distinct CDR3 sequences detected, roughly half appear once; the ten largest clones hold 15% to 20%. The sequencing used CD4+ T cells from blood, cultured in vitro, collected about 7 months after SARS-CoV-2 vaccination. These receptors all stem from a human donor who had recovered from COVID-19. Each CDR3 is given with its conserved first and last residue. A D gene is named only where the DNA matches it firmly. Rows may omit the clone size; those that give it use once, few, many or a size class.

>NA|NA|TRBJ1-1|TRBV7-9
CASSLGSGGKAFF
TGTGCCAGCAGCTTAGGATCCGGAGGAAAAGCTTTCTTT
>TRBD1|few|TRBJ1-5|TRBV7-2
CASSSTTGQEIYGNQPQHF
TGTGCCAGCAGCTCGACCACGGGACAGGAGATATATGGCAATCAGCCCCAGCATTTT
>NA|once|TRBJ1-5|TRBV2
CASDRDNNQPQHF
TGTGCCAGCGACCGGGACAACAATCAGCCCCAGCATTTT
>NA|NA|TRBJ2-2|TRBV11-3
CASSLRRSLFF
TGTGCCAGCAGCCTACGAAGGAGCCTGTTTTTT
>NA|NA|TRBJ2-5|TRBV28
CASSLTGTKETQYF
TGTGCCAGCAGTTTGACGGGGACGAAAGAGACCCAGTACTTC
>NA|large|TRBJ2-5|TRBV24-1
CATSDGRETQYF
TGTGCCACCAGTGATGGGAGAGAGACCCAGTACTTC
>TRBD2|NA|TRBJ2-7|TRBV7-2
CASSLMASGTSTYEQYF
TGTGCCAGCAGCTTAATGGCTAGCGGGACATCAACCTACGAGCAGTACTTC
>TRBD1|NA|TRBJ2-7|TRBV7-9
CASSSEGGGEQYF
TGTGCCAGCAGCTCGGAAGGGGGCGGGGAGCAGTACTTC
>NA|few|TRBJ2-2|TRBV7-9
CASSLRGQNTGELFF
TGTGCCAGCAGCTTACGGGGACAAAACACCGGGGAGCTGTTTTTT
>NA|NA|TRBJ1-5|TRBV6-1
CASRSPHSNQPQHF
TGTGCCAGCAGGAGTCCCCATAGCAATCAGCCCCAGCATTTT
>TRBD1|few|TRBJ1-1|TRBV6-5
CASSSLGQGTEAFF
TGTGCCAGCAGTTCCCTAGGACAGGGGACTGAAGCTTTCTTT
>NA|few|TRBJ2-7|TRBV20-1
CSARGDSFGEQYF
TGCAGTGCTAGAGGCGACAGCTTCGGCGAGCAGTACTTC
>TRBD1|NA|TRBJ2-7|TRBV2
CASSVDRGGEQYF
TGTGCCAGCAGTGTGGACAGGGGAGGCGAGCAGTACTTC
>TRBD2|NA|TRBJ2-3|TRBV20-1
CSAETSGRAPTDTQYF
TGCAGTGCAGAGACTAGCGGGAGGGCCCCCACAGATACGCAGTATTTT
>NA|medium-sized|TRBJ1-6|TRBV12-3/TRBV12-4
CASSFSGPLGPLHF
TGTGCCAGCAGTTTTTCAGGGCCCCTTGGTCCCCTCCACTTT
>TRBD1|few|TRBJ1-1|TRBV11-2
CASSRDSAIEAFF
TGTGCCAGCAGCAGGGACAGTGCGATTGAAGCTTTCTTT
>TRBD2|NA|TRBJ2-7|TRBV18
CASSTIAGGPHEQYF
TGTGCCAGCTCAACTATAGCGGGAGGGCCCCACGAGCAGTACTTC
>TRBD1|NA|TRBJ1-1|TRBV4-2
CASSQDGGTGTVMTEAFF
TGTGCCAGCAGCCAAGATGGGGGGACAGGGACAGTAATGACTGAAGCTTTCTTT
>NA|NA|TRBJ2-7|TRBV10-3
CAISVSSYEQYF
TGTGCCATCAGTGTCAGCTCCTACGAGCAGTACTTC
>TRBD1|medium-sized|TRBJ2-4|TRBV10-3
CAIRQGLQNIQYF
TGTGCCATCAGACAGGGGTTGCAAAACATTCAGTACTTC
>TRBD1|NA|TRBJ1-2|TRBV19
CASRTQGRGFGYTF
TGTGCCAGTAGGACACAGGGGAGAGGTTTTGGCTACACCTTC
>NA|NA|TRBJ2-2|TRBV7-3
CASSLLSGGVGELFF
TGTGCCAGCAGCTTATTGTCGGGGGGCGTCGGGGAGCTGTTTTTT
>TRBD1|few|TRBJ2-1|TRBV15
CATSRGGQGSYNEQFF
TGTGCCACCAGCAGAGGGGGACAGGGGTCCTACAATGAGCAGTTCTTC
>NA|NA|TRBJ1-2|TRBV20-1
CSARDRGRNYGYTF
TGCAGTGCTAGAGATAGGGGGAGAAACTATGGCTACACCTTC
>TRBD2|NA|TRBJ2-1|TRBV19
CVKGRESSNEQFF
TGTGTGAAAGGGCGGGAGTCTTCCAATGAGCAGTTCTTC